One T cell receptor (beta chain) is described in this entry. This entry is derived from a study of blood T cell repertoires in COVID-19. The data were produced by immunoSEQ multiplex PCR, yet TCRdb's version contains in-frame clones alone and is incomplete. The data hold 200,000 to 250,000 clones, with roughly 88% observed a single time. J lost 4 bases, V lost 7 bases, and 6 bases had no gene match. The CDR3 is 14 amino acids. Germline assignment: CDR1 SGHTA and CDR2 FQGNSA. Material: peripheral blood. This sequence originates from a human donor in a cohort sampled during active COVID-19. J is TRBJ2-2 and V is TRBV7-2; TRBD2 agrees at 7 bases. The CDR3: CASNSGGFTGELFF. CDR3 coding DNA: TGTGCCAGCAACTCCGGGGGGTTCACCGGGGAGCTGTTTTTT.